These 30 T cell receptor beta chains share one sample of origin, sequenced in a study of a mutant IDH1 vaccine in newly diagnosed glioma. Their recognized antigens are unknown. Indicated time point: week 47, end of study. Topical imiquimod accompanied each vaccine dose, which consisted of 300 ug of mutant IDH1 20-mer peptide. Profiling relied on immunoSEQ multiplex PCR, and the TCRdb table lists in-frame clones only, not all of them. The sample lists about 31,000 clones, 80% to 95% occurring once. The sample was PBMCs, taken from a glioma patient whose treatment included an IDH1 peptide vaccine. These receptors were obtained from a middle-aged woman with glioma.

This clone has just a few counts. This chain uses TRBV7-8 with TRBJ1-4; maybe TRBD1 (5 bases). The CDR3 extends over 15 amino acids. Germline V gene data show CDR1 as SGHVS and CDR2 as FQNEAQ. V lost 2 bases and J lost 8, with 15 bases in between. The CDR3 DNA is TGTGCCAGCAGCTTAAACCAGGGTCCGTCGGAAAAACTGTTTTTT. This codes for CASSLNQGPSEKLFF.

The V and J genes are TRBV14 and TRBJ1-2; tentatively, D is TRBD1 (5 bases). This CDR3 comprises 15 residues. From germline, CDR1 is SGHDN and CDR2 FVKESK. Deletions cut 0 bases from V and 4 bases from J, with 12 bases between. CDR3 sequence reads: CASSQDWTGGYGYTF. The CDR3 region has the DNA TGTGCCAGCAGCCAAGACTGGACGGGGGGCTATGGCTACACCTTC. The whole variable domain, filled in from reference TRBV14 and TRBJ1-2, reads EAGVTQFPSHSVIEKGQTVTLRCDPISGHDNLYWYRRVMGKEIKFLLHFVKESKQDESGMPNNRFLAERTGGTYSTLKVQPAELEDSGVYFCASSQDWTGGYGYTFGSGTRLTVV.

This chain uses TRBV19 with TRBJ1-2; D unresolved. Germline loops: CDR1 LNHDA, CDR2 SQIVND (reference sequence). Trimming took off 6 bases at V and 0 bases at J, with 8 bases between the two ends. CDR3 length: 13 residues. CDR3 DNA sequence: TGTGCCAGTAGGGACCGATCTAACTATGGCTACACCTTC. Translating gives CASRDRSNYGYTF.

This clone came up once. The chain couples TRBV7-9 to TRBJ1-3; D gene uncertain. CDR3 length: 13 amino acids. Germline lookup yields CDR1 SEHNR and CDR2 FQNEAQ (reference sequence). V was cut by 4 bases and J by 8 bases, with 12 bases left in between. The chain's CDR3 is CASSSRETDTIYF. The CDR3, as DNA: TGTGCCAGCAGCTCCCGAGAAACGGACACCATATATTTT.

The chain combines TRBV2 with TRBJ2-3, with a possible D match to TRBD2 (6 bases). The V end was cut by 0 bases, the J end by 1 base, with 8 bases between. Per the germline V gene, CDR1 is SNHLY and CDR2 is FYNNEI. The length of the CDR3 is 15 residues. The CDR3 spells CASSEAKRGTDTQYF. CDR3 DNA sequence: TGTGCCAGCAGTGAAGCAAAGCGGGGCACAGATACGCAGTATTTT. Complete variable domain (other parts from reference TRBV2 and TRBJ2-3): EPEVTQTPSHQVTQMGQEVILRCVPISNHLYFYWYRQILGQKVEFLVSFYNNEISEKSEIFDDQFSVERPDGSNFTLKIRSTKLEDSAMYFCASSEAKRGTDTQYFGPGTRLTVL.

On this clone itself: At one of its ends the junction is not consistent with the germline gene, which may arise from a read error. This chain connects TRBV7-7 to TRBJ1-1; D may be TRBD1 (6 bases). The CDR3 length is 16 residues. The germline gives CDR1 SSHAT, CDR2 FNYEAQ (reference sequence). CDR3 sequence reads: CASSLALQGLNTEAFF. CDR3 nucleotide sequence: TGTGCTAGCAGCTTAGCCCTACAGGGACTGAACACTGAAGCTTTCTTT.

The chain links TRBV5-1 to TRBJ2-5, with D hard to call. V lost 0 bases and J 5 bases, leaving 11 bases between the germline ends. Germline V gene lookup returns CDR1 SGHRS and CDR2 YFSETQ. This CDR3 region has 14 residues. Written as DNA, the CDR3 is TGCGCCAGCAGCTTGGGAGGAGTGGAGGAGACCCAGTACTTC. Its translation is CASSLGGVEETQYF.

The chain carries TRBV7-2 and TRBJ1-2, with 8 bases identical to TRBD1. The CDR3 extends over 13 amino acids. Per germline, CDR1 SGHTA and CDR2 FQGNSA. V lost 5 bases and J lost 9; bases outside the gene matches: 8. CDR3 sequence (DNA): TGTGCCAGCAGCCCCAGGGGGCAGCAAAGCTACACCTTC. Translation gives CASSPRGQQSYTF.

This chain links TRBV6-6 with TRBJ2-2; 7 nucleotides align to TRBD2. This CDR3 has 16 amino acids. The germline V gene has CDR1 MNHNY and CDR2 SVGAGI (reference sequence). With V trimmed by 4 bases and J by 0 bases, 5 bases remained unmatched. The DNA for the CDR3 is TGTGCCAGCAGTTCGCCTAGCGGCGCGAACACCGGGGAGCTGTTTTTT. Translated: CASSSPSGANTGELFF.

The rearrangement uses TRBV6-5 and TRBJ1-1; tentative D call: TRBD1 (5 bases). Germline CDR1 is MNHEY and CDR2 is SVGAGI. Deletions cut 6 bases from V and 5 bases from J, with 13 bases between. CDR3 length equals 13 residues. The DNA of the CDR3 is TGTGCCAGCAGGGGACCGAAGAGGACTGAAGCTTTCTTT. This gives the protein CASRGPKRTEAFF.

In this sample, this clone turned up once. The chain uses TRBV7-9 and TRBJ1-1; D remains unclear. V lost 5 bases to trimming and J lost 0 bases, with 13 bases between them. In germline, CDR1 is SEHNR, CDR2 FQNEAQ (reference sequence). The CDR3 consists of 15 residues. For the CDR3, the DNA is TGTGCCAGCAGCCCCGTGGGGATCATGAACACTGAAGCTTTCTTT. Translated, it gives CASSPVGIMNTEAFF. Variable domain in full (rest from reference TRBV7-9 and TRBJ1-1): DTGVSQNPRHKITKRGQNVTFRCDPISEHNRLYWYRQTLGQGPEFLTYFQNEAQLEKSRLLSDRFSAERPKGSFSTLEIQRTEQGDSAMYLCASSPVGIMNTEAFFGQGTRLTVV.

This chain uses TRBV7-2 with TRBJ1-5; D unclear. The V gene's germline CDR1 is SGHTA and CDR2 FQGNSA. V shed 1 base and J shed 1 base, with 8 bases lying between them. The CDR3 totals 15 residues. In DNA form, the CDR3 reads TGTGCCAGCAGCTTAGACCGACTGAGCAATCAGCCCCAGCATTTT. Amino acids: CASSLDRLSNQPQHF.

This clone has only one observation. The V gene is TRBV5-1, the J gene TRBJ1-2, with 8 nucleotides matching TRBD1. Looked up from germline, CDR1 is SGHRS and CDR2 is YFSETQ. CDR3 length: 14 amino acids. The trim removed 3 bases at V and 8 bases at J, leaving 9 bases unmatched. The CDR3 coding sequence is TGCGCCAGCAGCTCAATGACCGGGGACAGGGGCTACACCTTC. Protein: CASSSMTGDRGYTF.

The chain links TRBV14 to TRBJ2-1; the match to TRBD2 covers 7 bases. Unmatched junction bases numbered 6, after V lost 7 bases and J lost 6 bases. CDR1 and CDR2 (germline): SGHDN, FVKESK. This CDR3 has 13 amino acids. The CDR3 nucleotides are TGTGCCAGCACCCCCAGGACTAGCAATGAGCAGTTCTTC. It encodes CASTPRTSNEQFF.

The chain has TRBV25-1 and TRBJ2-1; no reliable D call. The CDR3 consists of 13 residues. Trimming stripped 6 bases from V and 6 bases from J, with 12 bases between. Germline CDR1 and CDR2: MGHDK and SYGVNS. CDR3 loop: CASSGRGPNEQFF. The CDR3 nucleotides read TGTGCCAGCAGCGGCCGCGGTCCCAATGAGCAGTTCTTC.

The chain has TRBV7-2 and TRBJ2-7; D is undetermined. The CDR3 extends over 14 amino acids. Trimming removed 1 base from V and 2 bases from J, with 9 bases in between. Germline V gives CDR1 SGHTA, CDR2 FQGNSA. The CDR3 here is CASSLEGWAYEQYF. The CDR3 DNA follows: TGTGCCAGCAGCTTAGAGGGTTGGGCCTACGAGCAGTACTTC.

V gene TRBV9 combines with J gene TRBJ2-2; D unresolved. V lost 4 bases and J 7 bases, leaving 14 bases between the germline ends. The CDR3 contains 14 residues. Germline-derived CDR1 and CDR2 are SGDLS and YYNGEE. CDR3 sequence: CASSPLTLGGELFF. CDR3 bases: TGTGCCAGCAGCCCCCTAACCCTTGGCGGGGAGCTGTTTTTT. The whole variable domain, filled in from reference TRBV9 and TRBJ2-2, reads DSGVTQTPKHLITATGQRVTLRCSPRSGDLSVYWYQQSLDQGLQFLIQYYNGEERAKGNILERFSAQQFPDLHSELNLSSLELGDSALYFCASSPLTLGGELFFGEGSRLTVL.

The chain links TRBV6-1 to TRBJ2-7, with a tentative D call TRBD1 (5 bases). The CDR3 has 13 residues. CDR1 is MNHNS and CDR2 is SASEGT in the germline V gene. Trimming pared 4 bases from V and 3 bases from J, leaving 10 bases between. The CDR3 sequence is CASSGQQFYEQYF. CDR3 coding DNA: TGTGCCAGCAGTGGACAGCAATTCTACGAGCAGTACTTC.

This clone appeared a single time. The genes are TRBV19 and TRBJ1-5, with D perhaps TRBD1 (5 bases). The CDR3 consists of 13 residues. Per germline, CDR1 LNHDA and CDR2 SQIVND (reference sequence). Trimming left V 5 bases short and J 3 bases short, with 8 bases between. The CDR3 reads CASSDSYNQPQHF. The DNA for the CDR3 is TGTGCCAGTAGTGACAGCTACAATCAGCCCCAGCATTTT.

The gene calls are TRBV2 and TRBJ1-3; TRBD1 aligns across 7 bases. The CDR3 runs to 16 residues. Germline CDR1 SNHLY, CDR2 FYNNEI. Trimming took 7 bases from V and 3 from J; bases not matched to a gene: 12. The CDR3 reads CASTAEGGGFGNTIYF. CDR3 bases: TGTGCCAGCACGGCTGAAGGGGGCGGATTTGGAAACACCATATATTTT.

The chain combines TRBV9 with TRBJ1-1; 7 nucleotides align to TRBD1. CDR1 and CDR2 (germline): SGDLS, YYNGEE. The CDR3 runs 15 residues. Unmatched junction bases numbered 7, after V lost 0 bases and J lost 5 bases. CDR3 coding DNA: TGTGCCAGCAGCGTAGGGGAGGGGGCAGGAACTGAAGCTTTCTTT. Its protein is CASSVGEGAGTEAFF.

V and J are TRBV30 and TRBJ1-1, with D possibly matching TRBD1 (5 bases). The germline V and J ends were trimmed by 0 bases and 5 bases, with 13 bases remaining between them. The CDR3 is 14 residues long. The V gene's germline CDR1 is GTSNPN and CDR2 SVGIG (reference sequence). Written as DNA, the CDR3 is TGTGCCTGGAGTGTACAAGGGGTGGGAACTGAAGCTTTCTTT. Translated: CAWSVQGVGTEAFF.

The genes are TRBV7-9 and TRBJ2-2; D might be TRBD1 or TRBD2, each matching 6 bases. Germline CDR1 is SEHNR and CDR2 is FQNEAQ (reference sequence). The CDR3 runs 15 residues. The V end lost 5 bases, the J end lost 6 bases, and 16 bases lay between the germline ends. The CDR3: CASSPSRGGPGELFF. CDR3 coding DNA: TGTGCCAGCAGCCCCTCGCGTGGGGGGCCCGGGGAGCTGTTTTTT.

This clone has just one count. This chain uses TRBV5-4 with TRBJ2-1, with TRBD1 matching 7 bases. The V segment lost 4 bases and the J segment 0 bases; nucleotides outside the gene matches: 7. The CDR3 loop spans 16 amino acids. The germline gives CDR1 SGHNT, CDR2 YYREEE (reference sequence). The CDR3 reads CASSHPQGVSYNEQFF. The CDR3, as DNA: TGTGCCAGCAGCCACCCGCAGGGGGTCTCCTACAATGAGCAGTTCTTC.

The gene calls are TRBV14 and TRBJ2-5; 8 nucleotides match TRBD2. J lost 3 bases, V lost 1 base, and 7 bases had no gene match. The CDR3 sequence is 16 residues long. The germline gives CDR1 SGHDN, CDR2 FVKESK. The CDR3 nucleotides are TGTGCCAGCAGCCAAGGGAGACTAGCGAGTAAAGAGACCCAGTACTTC. It translates to CASSQGRLASKETQYF.

V gene TRBV5-1 combines with J gene TRBJ2-1, with TRBD2 matching 11 bases. Losses at the gene ends were 2 bases for V and 3 bases for J; bases not matched to a gene: 7. This CDR3 contains 17 residues. From germline, CDR1 is SGHRS and CDR2 YFSETQ. The CDR3: CASSLGGTSGGYNEQFF. The CDR3 DNA sequence: TGCGCCAGCAGCTTAGGAGGAACTAGCGGGGGCTACAATGAGCAGTTCTTC.

The V and J genes are TRBV18 and TRBJ2-3, with TRBD2 matching over 13 bases. V trimming: 6 bases; J trimming: 5 bases; junction bases outside the gene matches: 11. The CDR3 runs 17 residues. Germline assignment: CDR1 KGHSH and CDR2 LQKENI. The CDR3 DNA sequence: TGTGCCAGCTCGCCGACTAGCGGGAGGCTCCAGAGAGATACGCAGTATTTT. It is translated as CASSPTSGRLQRDTQYF.

CDR3 in amino acids: CAWRREGGYTF. In DNA, the CDR3 is TGTGCCTGGAGGAGGGAGGGTGGCTACACCTTC. The chain carries TRBV30 and TRBJ1-2; D is unresolved. The CDR3 length is 11 residues. Trimming pared 3 bases from V and 7 bases from J, leaving 9 bases between. The germline V gene encodes CDR1 GTSNPN and CDR2 SVGIG (reference sequence).

This clone was picked up one time. The CDR3 coding sequence is TGCGCCAGCAGCTCGGGACTTTTTTCCACAGATACGCAGTATTTT. This gives the protein CASSSGLFSTDTQYF. This chain links TRBV5-1 with TRBJ2-3; a weak D match, TRBD2 (6 bases). V was trimmed by 3 bases and J by 2 bases, leaving 13 bases between them. Germline V lookup: CDR1 SGHRS, CDR2 YFSETQ. This CDR3 region has 15 residues.

Here the CDR3 DNA reads TGTGCCAGCAGGAGGGGGTTCCCGAACACTGAAGCTTTCTTT. Translating it yields CASRRGFPNTEAFF. The chain has TRBV6-1 and TRBJ1-1; a weak D match, TRBD1 (6 bases). Germline V gene data show CDR1 as MNHNS and CDR2 as SASEGT. This CDR3 is 14 amino acids long. V lost 6 bases, J lost 1 base, and 12 bases lay in between.